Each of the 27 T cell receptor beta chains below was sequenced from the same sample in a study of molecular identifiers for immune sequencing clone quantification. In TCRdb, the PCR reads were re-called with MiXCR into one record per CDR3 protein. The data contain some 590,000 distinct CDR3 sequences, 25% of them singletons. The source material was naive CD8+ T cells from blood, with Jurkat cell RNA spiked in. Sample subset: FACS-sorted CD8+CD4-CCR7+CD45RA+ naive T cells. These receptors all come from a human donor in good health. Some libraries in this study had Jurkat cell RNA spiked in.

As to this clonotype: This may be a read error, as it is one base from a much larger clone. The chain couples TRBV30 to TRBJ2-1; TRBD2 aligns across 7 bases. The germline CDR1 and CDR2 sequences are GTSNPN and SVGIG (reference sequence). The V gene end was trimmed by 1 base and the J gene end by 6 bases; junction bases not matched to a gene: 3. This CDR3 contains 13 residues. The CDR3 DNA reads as TGTGCCTGGAGTGGGACTAGATGCAATGAGCAGTTCTTC. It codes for CAWSGTRCNEQFF.

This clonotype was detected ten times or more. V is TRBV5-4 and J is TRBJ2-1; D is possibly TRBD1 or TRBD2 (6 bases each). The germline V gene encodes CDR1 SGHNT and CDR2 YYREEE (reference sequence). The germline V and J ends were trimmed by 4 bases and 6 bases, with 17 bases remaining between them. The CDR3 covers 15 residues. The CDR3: CASSPSTEGGNEQFF. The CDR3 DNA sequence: TGTGCCAGCAGCCCCAGCACGGAGGGGGGCAATGAGCAGTTCTTC. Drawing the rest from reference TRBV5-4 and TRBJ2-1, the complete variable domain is ETGVTQSPTHLIKTRGQQVTLRCSSQSGHNTVSWYQQALGQGPQFIFQYYREEENGRGNFPPRFSGLQFPNYSSELNVNALELDDSALYLCASSPSTEGGNEQFFGPGTRLTVL.

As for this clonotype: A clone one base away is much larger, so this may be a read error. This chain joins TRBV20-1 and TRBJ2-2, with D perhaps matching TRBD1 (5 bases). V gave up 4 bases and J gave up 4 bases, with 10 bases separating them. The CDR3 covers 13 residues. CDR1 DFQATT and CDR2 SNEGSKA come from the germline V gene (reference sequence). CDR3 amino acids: CSATDTSTGELFF. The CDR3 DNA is TGCAGTGCTACGGACACGAGCACCGGGGAGCTGTTTTTT.

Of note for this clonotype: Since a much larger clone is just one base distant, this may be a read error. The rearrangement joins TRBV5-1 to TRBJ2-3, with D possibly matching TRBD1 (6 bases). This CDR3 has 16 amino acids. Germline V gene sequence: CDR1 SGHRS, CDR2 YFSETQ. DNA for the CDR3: TGCGCCAGCAGCTTGGGGGGGACATTAGTCACAGGTACGCAGTATTTT. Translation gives CASSLGGTLVTGTQYF.

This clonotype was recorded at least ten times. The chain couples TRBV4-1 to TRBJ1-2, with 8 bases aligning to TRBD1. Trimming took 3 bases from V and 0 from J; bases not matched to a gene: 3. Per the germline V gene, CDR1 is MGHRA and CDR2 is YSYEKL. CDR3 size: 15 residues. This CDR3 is CASSHDRGPNYGYTF. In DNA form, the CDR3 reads TGCGCCAGCAGCCACGACAGGGGACCTAACTATGGCTACACCTTC.

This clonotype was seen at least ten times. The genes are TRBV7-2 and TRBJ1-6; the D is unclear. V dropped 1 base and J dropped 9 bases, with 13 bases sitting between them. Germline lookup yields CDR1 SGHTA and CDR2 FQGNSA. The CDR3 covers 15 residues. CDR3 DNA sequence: TGTGCCAGCAGCTTAGAACATCTCGGAGGTTCACCCCTCCACTTT. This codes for CASSLEHLGGSPLHF. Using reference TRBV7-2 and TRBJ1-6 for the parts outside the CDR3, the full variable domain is GAGVSQSPSNKVTEKGKDVELRCDPISGHTALYWYRQSLGQGLEFLIYFQGNSAPDKSGLPSDRFSAERTGGSVSTLTIQRTQQEDSAVYLCASSLEHLGGSPLHFGNGTRLTVT.

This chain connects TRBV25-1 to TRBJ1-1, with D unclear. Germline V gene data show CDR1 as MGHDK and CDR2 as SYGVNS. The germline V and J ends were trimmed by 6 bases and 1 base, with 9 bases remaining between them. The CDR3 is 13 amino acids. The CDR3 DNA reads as TGTGCCAGCAGGCTCCGGGGGAACACTGAAGCTTTCTTT. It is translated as CASRLRGNTEAFF.

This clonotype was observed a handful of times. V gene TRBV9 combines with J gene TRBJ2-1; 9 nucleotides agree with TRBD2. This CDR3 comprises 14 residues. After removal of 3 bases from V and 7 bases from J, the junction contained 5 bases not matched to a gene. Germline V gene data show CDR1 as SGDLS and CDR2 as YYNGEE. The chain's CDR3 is CASSASSGSNEQFF. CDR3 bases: TGTGCCAGCAGCGCCAGTAGCGGGAGTAATGAGCAGTTCTTC.

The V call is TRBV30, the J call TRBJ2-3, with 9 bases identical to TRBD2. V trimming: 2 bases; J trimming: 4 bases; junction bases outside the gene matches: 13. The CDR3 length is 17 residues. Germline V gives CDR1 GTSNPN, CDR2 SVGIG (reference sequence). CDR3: CAWSWGYSGSSADTQYF. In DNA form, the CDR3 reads TGTGCCTGGAGTTGGGGCTATAGCGGGAGTAGCGCAGATACGCAGTATTTT.

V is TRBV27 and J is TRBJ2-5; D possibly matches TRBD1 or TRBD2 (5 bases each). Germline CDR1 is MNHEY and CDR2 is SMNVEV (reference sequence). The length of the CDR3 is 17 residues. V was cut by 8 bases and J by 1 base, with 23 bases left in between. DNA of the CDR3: TGTGCCAGCTCCACGGGGCACATGCCGCCGGCCCAAGAGACCCAGTACTTC. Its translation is CASSTGHMPPAQETQYF.

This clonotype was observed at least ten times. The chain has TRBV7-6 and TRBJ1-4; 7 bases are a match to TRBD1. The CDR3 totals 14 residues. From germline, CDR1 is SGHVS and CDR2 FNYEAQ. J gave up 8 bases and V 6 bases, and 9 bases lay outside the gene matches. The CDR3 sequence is CASSQAGTEEKLFF. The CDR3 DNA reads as TGTGCCAGCAGTCAAGCCGGGACAGAGGAAAAACTGTTTTTT.

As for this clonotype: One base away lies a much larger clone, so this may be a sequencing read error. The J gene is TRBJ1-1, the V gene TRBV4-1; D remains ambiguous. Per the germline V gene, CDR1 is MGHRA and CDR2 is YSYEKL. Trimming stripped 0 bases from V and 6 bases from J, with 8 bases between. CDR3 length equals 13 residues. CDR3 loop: CASSQDPRSEAFF. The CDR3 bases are TGCGCCAGCAGCCAAGATCCCCGGTCTGAAGCTTTCTTT.

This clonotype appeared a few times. The CDR3 sequence: CASSDRRGRGTDTQYF. CDR3 bases: TGTGCCAGCAGTGATAGAAGGGGAAGGGGGACAGATACGCAGTATTTT. The chain recombines TRBV2 with TRBJ2-3, with D tentatively TRBD1 (6 bases). This CDR3 contains 16 residues. The germline CDR1 and CDR2 sequences are SNHLY and FYNNEI. Trimming left V 3 bases short and J 3 bases short, with 16 bases between.

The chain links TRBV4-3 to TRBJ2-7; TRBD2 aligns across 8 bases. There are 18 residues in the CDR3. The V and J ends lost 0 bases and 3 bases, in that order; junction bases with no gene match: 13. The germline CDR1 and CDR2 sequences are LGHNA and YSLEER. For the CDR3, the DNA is TGCGCCAGCAGCCAAGAGATCCCAGCGGGAGTGGGGCTCTACGAGCAGTACTTC. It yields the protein CASSQEIPAGVGLYEQYF.

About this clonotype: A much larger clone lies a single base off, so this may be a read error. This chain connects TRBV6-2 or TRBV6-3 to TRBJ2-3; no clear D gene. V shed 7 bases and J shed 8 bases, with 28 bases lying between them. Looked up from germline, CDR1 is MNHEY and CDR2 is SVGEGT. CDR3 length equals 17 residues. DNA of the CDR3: TGTGCCAGCAAACACCATCCGGACCTGATATCGGCAGGTACGCAGTATTTT. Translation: CASKHHPDLISAGTQYF.

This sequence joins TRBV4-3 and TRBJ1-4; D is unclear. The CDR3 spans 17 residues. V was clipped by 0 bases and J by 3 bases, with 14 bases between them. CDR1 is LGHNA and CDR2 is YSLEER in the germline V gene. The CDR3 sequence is CASSQETLRGANEKLFF. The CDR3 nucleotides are TGCGCCAGCAGCCAAGAAACGCTTCGCGGGGCTAATGAAAAACTGTTTTTT.

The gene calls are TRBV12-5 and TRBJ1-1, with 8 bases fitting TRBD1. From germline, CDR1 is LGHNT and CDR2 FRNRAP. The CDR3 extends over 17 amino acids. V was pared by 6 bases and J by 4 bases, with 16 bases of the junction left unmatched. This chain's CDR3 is CASGRWVAGGLSTEAFF. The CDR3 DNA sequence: TGTGCTAGTGGCCGCTGGGTAGCAGGGGGCTTGAGCACTGAAGCTTTCTTT.

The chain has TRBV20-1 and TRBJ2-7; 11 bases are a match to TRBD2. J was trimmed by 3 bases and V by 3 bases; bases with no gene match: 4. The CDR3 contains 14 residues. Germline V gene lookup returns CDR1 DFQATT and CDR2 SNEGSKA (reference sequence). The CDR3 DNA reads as TGCAGTGCTAGGGCTAGCGGGGGGTACTACGAGCAGTACTTC. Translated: CSARASGGYYEQYF.

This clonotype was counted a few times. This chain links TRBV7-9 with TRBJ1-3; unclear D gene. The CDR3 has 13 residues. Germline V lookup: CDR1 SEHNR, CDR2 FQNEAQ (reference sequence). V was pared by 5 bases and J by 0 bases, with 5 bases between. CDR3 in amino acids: CASSQRSGNTIYF. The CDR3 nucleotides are TGTGCCAGCAGCCAGCGCTCTGGAAACACCATATATTTT.

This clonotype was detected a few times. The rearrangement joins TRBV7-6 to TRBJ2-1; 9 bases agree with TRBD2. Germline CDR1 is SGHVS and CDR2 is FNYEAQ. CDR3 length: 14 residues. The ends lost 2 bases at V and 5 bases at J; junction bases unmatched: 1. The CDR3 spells CASSLSSGNNEQFF. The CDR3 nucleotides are TGTGCCAGCAGCTTATCTAGCGGGAACAATGAGCAGTTCTTC.

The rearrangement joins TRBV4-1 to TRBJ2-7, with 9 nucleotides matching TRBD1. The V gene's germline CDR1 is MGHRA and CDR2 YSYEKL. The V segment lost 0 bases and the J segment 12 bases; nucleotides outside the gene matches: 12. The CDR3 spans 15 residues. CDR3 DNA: TGCGCCAGCAGCCAAGAGGACAGGGGCTCCTACGCGCCGTACTTC. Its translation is CASSQEDRGSYAPYF.

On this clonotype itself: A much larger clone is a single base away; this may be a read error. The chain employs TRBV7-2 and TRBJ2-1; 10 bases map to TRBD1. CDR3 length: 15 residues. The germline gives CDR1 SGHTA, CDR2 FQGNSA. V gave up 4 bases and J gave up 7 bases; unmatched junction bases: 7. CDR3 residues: CASSSWTGGWNEQFF. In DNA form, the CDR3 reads TGTGCCAGCAGCTCCTGGACAGGGGGTTGGAATGAGCAGTTCTTC.

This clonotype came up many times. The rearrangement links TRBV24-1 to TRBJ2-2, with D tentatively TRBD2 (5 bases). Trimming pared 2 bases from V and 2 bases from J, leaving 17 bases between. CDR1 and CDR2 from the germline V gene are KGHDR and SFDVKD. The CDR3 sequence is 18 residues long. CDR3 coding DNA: TGTGCCACCAGTGATTCGGAGGTATGGGGTGGAAACACCGGGGAGCTGTTTTTT. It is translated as CATSDSEVWGGNTGELFF.

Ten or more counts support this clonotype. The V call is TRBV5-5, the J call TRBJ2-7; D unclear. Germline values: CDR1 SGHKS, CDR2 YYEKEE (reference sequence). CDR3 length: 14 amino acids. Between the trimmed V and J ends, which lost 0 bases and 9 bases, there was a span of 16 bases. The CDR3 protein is CASSLGVTPWGQYF. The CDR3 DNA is TGTGCCAGCAGCTTGGGAGTAACCCCATGGGGGCAGTACTTC.

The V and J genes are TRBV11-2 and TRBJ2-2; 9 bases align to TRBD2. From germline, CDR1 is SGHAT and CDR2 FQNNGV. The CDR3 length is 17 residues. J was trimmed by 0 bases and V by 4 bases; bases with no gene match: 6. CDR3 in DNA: TGTGCCAGCAGCTCCTTTAGACTAGCGGCGAACACCGGGGAGCTGTTTTTT. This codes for CASSSFRLAANTGELFF. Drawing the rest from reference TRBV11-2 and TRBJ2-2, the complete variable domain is EAGVAQSPRYKIIEKRQSVAFWCNPISGHATLYWYQQILGQGPKLLIQFQNNGVVDDSQLPKDRFSAERLKGVDSTLKIQPAKLEDSAVYLCASSSFRLAANTGELFFGEGSRLTVL.

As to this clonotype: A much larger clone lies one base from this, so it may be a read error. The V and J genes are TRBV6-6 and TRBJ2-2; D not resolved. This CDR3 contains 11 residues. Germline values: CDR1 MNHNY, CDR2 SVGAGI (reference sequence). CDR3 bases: TGTGTCAGCAGTTACTCCGGGGAGCTGTTTTTT. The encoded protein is CVSSYSGELFF.

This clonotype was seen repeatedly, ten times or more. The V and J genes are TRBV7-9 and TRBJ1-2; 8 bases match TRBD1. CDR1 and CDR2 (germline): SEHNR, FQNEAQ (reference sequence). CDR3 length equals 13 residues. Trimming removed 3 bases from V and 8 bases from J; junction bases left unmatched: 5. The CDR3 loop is CASSLSGGQGYTF. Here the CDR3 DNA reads TGTGCCAGCAGCTTGTCAGGGGGCCAAGGCTACACCTTC.